This T cell receptor (beta chain) was recovered during a study of sequential checkpoint blockade in melanoma. Whole-study context: Randomization was 1:1 between first-line nivolumab→ipilimumab and ipilimumab→nivolumab. Maintenance nivolumab came after either treatment sequence.

Treatment here: randomized to nivolumab then ipilimumab (arm A) or the reverse (arm B). DNA-damaging chemotherapy had not been given to any patient beforehand. Live CD3+CD8+ CD19− CD56− cells were sorted from PBMCs. The germline CDR1 and CDR2 sequences are MDHEN and SYDVKM. The CDR3 runs to 18 residues. V shed 6 bases, J shed 2 bases, and the junction held 10 bases outside the gene matches. Libraries were prepared by immunoSEQ multiplex PCR; TCRdb keeps only in-frame clonotypes and omits some of them. Altogether some 13,000 clones are present, about 79% being singletons, with the ten largest covering more than 45%. This clone was observed a single time.

The TCR comes from a human donor with melanoma. Source: CD8+ T cells sorted from blood (inferred from file names), taken from a patient given nivolumab and ipilimumab in sequence. The chain carries TRBV28 and TRBJ2-1; 13 nucleotides align to TRBD2. CDR3 DNA sequence: TGTGCCAGCAGCCAGACCAGGACTAGCGGGGGAGCCTACAATGAGCAGTTCTTC. Residues: CASSQTRTSGGAYNEQFF.